This record covers a single T cell receptor beta chain. Antigen: not known. Sequencing was performed with immunoSEQ multiplex PCR; in TCRdb, only in-frame clones are kept and a portion is missing. This sample has about 120,000 clones, with about 90% found just once. Germline values: CDR1 SGHKS, CDR2 YYEKEE (reference sequence). The CDR3 runs 19 residues. J gave up 2 bases and V 4 bases, and 17 bases lay outside the gene matches. The source of the sample is a study of T cell responses to AZD1222 COVID-19 vaccine. Overall study findings and caveats: Donors, mostly white British, included more females; clonal diversity was possibly underestimated. All repertoire sampling was performed exclusively after the peak T cell response. Following two doses of AZD1222, Spike-specific TCR breadth and depth rose.

This chain links TRBV5-5 with TRBJ1-5; 8 nucleotides align to TRBD1. This specimen was peripheral blood, taken on day 0 of AZD1222 vaccination. The source of this sequence is an adult in good health. The DNA of the CDR3 is TGTGCCAGCAGCCCGTGGACAGGGTTAGAATTGTCGGGCAATCAGCCCCAGCATTTT. Its protein product is CASSPWTGLELSGNQPQHF.